What follows are 28 T cell receptor beta chains derived from one specimen sequenced in a study. TCRdb called the 5' RACE reads again in MiXCR, with one record for every CDR3 protein. Of 50,000 to 80,000 distinct CDR3 sequences listed, 22% are singletons. The sequencing input was memory CD4+ T cells sorted from a lymph node. Subset specified: memory CD4+ T cells, CD4+CD45RO+CD25-. These receptors originate from a female donor with breast cancer.

Ten or more counts support this clonotype. The CDR3 loop reads CASSYLPITPQHF. CDR3 sequence (DNA): TGTGCCAGCAGTTACCTTCCTATCACGCCCCAGCATTTT. The chain is built from TRBV7-2 and TRBJ1-5; D is unclear. Trimming shortened V by 6 bases and J by 9 bases, and 15 bases separated the two germline ends. The CDR3 loop spans 13 amino acids. Germline V CDR1 and CDR2: SGHTA, FQGNSA.

The chain uses TRBV20-1 and TRBJ2-2; no clear D. In germline, CDR1 is DFQATT, CDR2 SNEGSKA (reference sequence). CDR3 length equals 15 residues. V was trimmed by 1 base and J by 5 bases, leaving 14 bases between them. CDR3 DNA sequence: TGCAGTGCTAGAGTGTTAATTAAAGCAACCGGGGAGCTGTTTTTT. It translates to CSARVLIKATGELFF.

This clonotype appeared many times. The CDR3 nucleotides are TGTGCCAGCAGCTTCGGCCAGGGAGGCACTGAAGCTTTCTTT. Translating it yields CASSFGQGGTEAFF. The chain employs TRBV7-2 and TRBJ1-1, with TRBD1 as a possible D gene (5 bases). The germline V gene encodes CDR1 SGHTA and CDR2 FQGNSA. The germline V and J ends were trimmed by 3 bases and 4 bases, with 12 bases remaining between them. This CDR3 has 14 amino acids.

This chain joins TRBV30 and TRBJ1-6, with D unclear. This CDR3 contains 13 residues. CDR1 and CDR2 (germline): GTSNPN, SVGIG (reference sequence). V lost 3 bases, J lost 9 bases, and 12 bases lay in between. This chain's CDR3 is CAWRPVGASPLHF. In DNA form, the CDR3 reads TGTGCCTGGAGGCCTGTGGGAGCTTCACCCCTCCACTTT.

This clonotype has only a few counts. V is TRBV11-2 and J is TRBJ2-5; D call uncertain. V gave up 5 bases and J gave up 5 bases, with 12 bases separating them. CDR3 size: 13 residues. Germline lookup yields CDR1 SGHAT and CDR2 FQNNGV. The CDR3 sequence: CASSQGQAETQYF. The CDR3 nucleotides read TGTGCCAGCAGCCAAGGGCAGGCGGAGACCCAGTACTTC.

The table lists this clonotype with a few counts. This chain joins TRBV20-1 and TRBJ2-3; 11 nucleotides line up with TRBD2. CDR3 length: 17 residues. Germline V gene sequence: CDR1 DFQATT, CDR2 SNEGSKA (reference sequence). With 1 base clipped from V and 5 bases from J, the junction kept 11 bases outside the gene matches. The DNA of the CDR3 is TGCAGTGCTAGAGTTCCTAGCGGGGGGTTTCCCATAGATACGCAGTATTTT. Amino acid sequence: CSARVPSGGFPIDTQYF.

The gene calls are TRBV6-2 or TRBV6-3 and TRBJ1-5; TRBD1 might be the D (6 bases). CDR3 size: 17 residues. V gave up 5 bases and J gave up 1 base, with 18 bases separating them. The V gene's germline CDR1 is MNHEY and CDR2 SVGEGT. CDR3 DNA: TGTGCCAGCAGTATCCGGGACACCAGGGAGAGCAATCAGCCCCAGCATTTT. Translating gives CASSIRDTRESNQPQHF.

This clonotype was counted many times. The chain combines TRBV5-1 with TRBJ2-3; tentative D call: TRBD2 (5 bases). The CDR3 runs to 13 residues. In germline, CDR1 is SGHRS, CDR2 YFSETQ. The germline V and J ends were trimmed by 7 bases and 0 bases, with 9 bases remaining between them. The chain's CDR3 is CASGERSTDTQYF. The DNA for the CDR3 is TGCGCCAGCGGCGAGCGGAGCACAGATACGCAGTATTTT.

This clonotype was counted only a few times. This sequence joins TRBV5-1 and TRBJ2-7, with D possibly TRBD1 on 6 matching bases. Germline CDR1 is SGHRS and CDR2 is YFSETQ. The CDR3 has 15 amino acids. The germline V and J ends were trimmed by 4 bases and 0 bases, with 14 bases remaining between them. The CDR3 sequence is CASSPGHQPSYEQYF. The DNA of the CDR3 is TGCGCCAGCAGCCCGGGACACCAACCCTCCTACGAGCAGTACTTC.

This clonotype was recorded at least ten times. This may stem from a read error, because a much larger clone lies one nucleotide away. The chain recombines TRBV4-3 with TRBJ2-3; 11 positions match TRBD2. Looked up from germline, CDR1 is LGHNA and CDR2 is YSLEER. The CDR3 totals 16 residues. J was trimmed by 0 bases and V by 10 bases; bases with no gene match: 9. DNA of the CDR3: TGCGCCAAGCAGGGGGCTAGCGGGGGGAGCACAGATACGCAGTATTTT. It is translated as CAKQGASGGSTDTQYF.

The chain couples TRBV19 to TRBJ2-5; 9 bases agree with TRBD1. V shed 6 bases and J 8 bases; nucleotides not matched to a gene: 13. From germline, CDR1 is LNHDA and CDR2 SQIVND (reference sequence). The CDR3 contains 15 residues. Here the CDR3 DNA reads TGTGCCAGTAGCAGTTCCGGGACAGGGTTAGATACCCAGTACTTC. Protein sequence: CASSSSGTGLDTQYF.

This chain connects TRBV30 to TRBJ1-1; D remains ambiguous. The V gene's germline CDR1 is GTSNPN and CDR2 SVGIG (reference sequence). The length of the CDR3 is 14 residues. Trimming took off 2 bases at V and 3 bases at J, with 13 bases between the two ends. The CDR3 loop is CAWSKADGDTEAFF. CDR3 nucleotides: TGTGCCTGGAGTAAGGCAGATGGGGACACTGAAGCTTTCTTT. The full variable domain, with the rest looked up from reference TRBV30 and TRBJ1-1, is SQTIHQWPATLVQPVGSPLSLECTVEGTSNPNLYWYRQAAGRGLQLLFYSVGIGQISSEVPQNLSASRPQDRQFILSSKKLLLSDSGFYLCAWSKADGDTEAFFGQGTRLTVV.

As for this clonotype: The CDR3 carries no conserved terminal phenylalanine or tryptophan, so it likely arises from a read error. The chain links TRBV27 to TRBJ2-2; tentatively, D is TRBD2 (6 bases). Trimming stripped 2 bases from V and 4 bases from J, with 14 bases between. CDR1 and CDR2 from the germline V gene are MNHEY and SMNVEV (reference sequence). The CDR3 runs 16 residues. DNA for the CDR3: TGTGCCAGCAGTTTAAAGCTAGCGAGAGTCACCGGGGAGCTGTTTTGT. Protein product: CASSLKLARVTGELFC.

In this sample, this clonotype turned up many times. The chain couples TRBV29-1 to TRBJ1-2; D is ambiguous. CDR1 is SQVTM, CDR2 ANQGSEA, per germline. V lost 5 bases, J lost 2 bases, and 12 bases lay in between. The CDR3 spans 13 residues. DNA for the CDR3: TGCAGCGTTAATCCTACCGGGAACTATGGCTACACCTTC. It translates to CSVNPTGNYGYTF.

The chain employs TRBV7-2 and TRBJ2-4, with D possibly matching TRBD2 (5 bases). From germline, CDR1 is SGHTA and CDR2 FQGNSA. This CDR3 comprises 16 residues. V lost 1 base, J lost 0 bases, and 10 bases lay in between. In DNA form, the CDR3 reads TGTGCCAGCAGCTTAGTGTCGGGGTCAGCCAAAAACATTCAGTACTTC. Its protein product is CASSLVSGSAKNIQYF.

CDR3 coding DNA: TGCAGCGTGCGACAGGGGGACTACGAGCAGTACTTC. Translating gives CSVRQGDYEQYF. The gene calls are TRBV29-1 and TRBJ2-7; 9 bases line up with TRBD1. The CDR3 consists of 12 residues. The V and J ends lost 6 bases and 3 bases, in that order; junction bases with no gene match: 3. Looked up from germline, CDR1 is SQVTM and CDR2 is ANQGSEA.

V gene TRBV11-3 combines with J gene TRBJ2-7; D might be TRBD1 (5 bases). Germline-derived CDR1 and CDR2 are SGHNT and YENEEA. With 1 base removed from V and 3 bases from J, the gap between germline ends came to 7 bases. The CDR3 is 13 amino acids. CDR3 sequence reads: CASSLAGNYEQYF. The CDR3 DNA is TGTGCCAGCAGCTTAGCAGGGAACTACGAGCAGTACTTC.

The chain couples TRBV9 to TRBJ2-5; TRBD1 matches at 10 bases. V dropped 4 bases and J dropped 4; count of bases not matched to a gene: 7. CDR1 SGDLS and CDR2 YYNGEE come from the germline V gene. This CDR3 is 15 amino acids long. This CDR3 reads CASSPAGTGVETQYF. The CDR3 DNA is TGTGCCAGCAGCCCGGCCGGGACAGGGGTAGAGACCCAGTACTTC.

Concerning this clonotype: An end of the junction does not agree with germline; a read error may underlie this. CDR3 in amino acids: CTISVGLAGGSYNEQFF. The CDR3 nucleotides are TGTACCATCAGTGTGGGACTAGCGGGAGGTTCCTACAATGAGCAGTTCTTC. This chain links TRBV10-3 with TRBJ2-1; 15 bases match TRBD2. CDR3 length: 17 residues. Germline CDR1 ENHRY, CDR2 SYGVKD.

Concerning this clonotype: A much more abundant neighbour one base away suggests this may be a read error. The chain recombines TRBV5-1 with TRBJ2-1; D possibly corresponds to TRBD2 (5 bases). The V gene's germline CDR1 is SGHRS and CDR2 YFSETQ. V was cut by 0 bases and J by 5 bases, with 9 bases left in between. This CDR3 is 14 amino acids long. CDR3 nucleotide sequence: TGCGCCAGCAGCTTGGCCCCTAGCCACAATGAGCAGTTCTTC. Protein sequence: CASSLAPSHNEQFF.

V and J are TRBV5-1 and TRBJ1-2; tentative D call: TRBD1 (5 bases). This CDR3 contains 14 residues. CDR1 and CDR2 (germline): SGHRS, YFSETQ. Trimming removed 2 bases at V and 4 bases at J, with 12 bases between. The CDR3 DNA follows: TGCGCCAGCAGCTTAGGGACTTCTACCTATGGCTACACCTTC. Its translation is CASSLGTSTYGYTF.

This clonotype was detected many times. The chain couples TRBV11-2 to TRBJ2-5, with D uncertain. The V gene's germline CDR1 is SGHAT and CDR2 FQNNGV. This CDR3 is built from 14 residues. V was clipped by 7 bases and J by 5 bases, with 17 bases between them. Here the CDR3 reads CASTQPEFRETQYF. CDR3 DNA sequence: TGTGCCAGCACCCAACCCGAGTTTCGGGAGACCCAGTACTTC.

This clonotype has a handful of counts. The chain combines TRBV12-3 or TRBV12-4 with TRBJ1-4; D is possibly TRBD1 (6 bases). V lost 6 bases and J lost 1, with 9 bases in between. The CDR3 extends over 14 amino acids. The DNA of the CDR3 is TGTGCCAGCAGCCTACAGGGAACTAATGAAAAACTGTTTTTT. This codes for CASSLQGTNEKLFF.

The gene calls are TRBV5-1 and TRBJ2-5; unclear D gene. Per the germline V gene, CDR1 is SGHRS and CDR2 is YFSETQ. The CDR3 has 13 amino acids. The ends were cut back, 4 bases at V and 2 bases at J, with 9 bases in the middle. The CDR3 DNA reads TGCGCCAGCAGCCGGACCCCGCAAGAGACCCAGTACTTC. It is translated as CASSRTPQETQYF.

There are many counts of this clonotype. The chain joins TRBV6-5 to TRBJ1-2; TRBD1 matches at 7 bases. V was clipped by 6 bases and J by 4 bases; unmatched bases: 14. The CDR3 loop spans 16 amino acids. The germline CDR1 and CDR2 sequences are MNHEY and SVGAGI. This chain's CDR3 is CASSRGQEGSSYGYTF. The CDR3 coding sequence is TGTGCCAGCAGCCGAGGACAGGAGGGTAGTTCCTATGGCTACACCTTC.

The chain joins TRBV7-9 to TRBJ1-5; 7 bases agree with TRBD1. V lost 4 bases to trimming and J lost 6 bases; unmatched junction nucleotides: 9. The V gene's germline CDR1 is SEHNR and CDR2 FQNEAQ (reference sequence). The CDR3 is 15 amino acids. CDR3 residues: CASSYSGTAGQPQHF. DNA of the CDR3: TGTGCCAGCAGCTATTCAGGGACAGCGGGTCAGCCCCAGCATTTT.

The rearrangement links TRBV9 to TRBJ1-2, with 8 bases that match TRBD1. There are 14 residues in the CDR3. The germline V gene encodes CDR1 SGDLS and CDR2 YYNGEE. The trim removed 4 bases at V and 4 bases at J, leaving 6 bases unmatched. The CDR3 loop reads CASSPQTGAYGYTF. The CDR3 nucleotides read TGTGCCAGCAGCCCCCAGACAGGGGCCTATGGCTACACCTTC.

This clonotype came up a few times. J is TRBJ2-5 and V is TRBV20-1, with 8 bases fitting TRBD2. V lost 3 bases to trimming and J lost 4 bases; unmatched junction nucleotides: 7. Per the germline V gene, CDR1 is DFQATT and CDR2 is SNEGSKA (reference sequence). The CDR3 sequence is 14 residues long. CDR3 DNA sequence: TGCAGTGCTAGCGGGACTAGTCGGCTAGAGACCCAGTACTTC. Protein product: CSASGTSRLETQYF.